The T cell receptor beta chain under discussion was sequenced for a study of T-cell memory formation after mild COVID-19. Study information: Clusters of TCRs were largely donor specific.

This clonotype was seen only a few times. Its antigen remains unidentified. V was pared by 7 bases and J by 0 bases, with 15 bases of the junction left unmatched. CDR1 MNHNY and CDR2 SVGAGI come from the germline V gene (reference sequence). The CDR3 is made up of 18 amino acids. The authors produced TCR alpha and TCR beta cDNA libraries with sample barcodes and UMIs by 5'RACE using constant-segment primers. TCRdb processed the 5' RACE reads anew with MiXCR; each CDR3 protein has one entry. The repertoire holds 500,000 to 600,000 distinct CDR3 sequences, with approximately 18% as singletons. Findings of the study overall: Pre-infection memory contained some responding clones, which suggested that cross-reactive memory had joined. CD8+ contracting clones occupied EMRA, while CD4+ ones occupied mainly CM and EM.

The origin of this receptor is an adult woman who had mild COVID-19 (a few samples of this study predate the infection). Cell type and time point are not known. Material for sequencing was PBMCs or a T cell subset sorted from them (not recorded which). This sequence joins TRBV6-6 and TRBJ2-4; TRBD1 matches 7 bases. CDR3 in DNA: TGTGCCAGCATCCGGCACCTCGGGGACAGACTAGCCAAAAACATTCAGTACTTC. Protein product: CASIRHLGDRLAKNIQYF.